The 10 T cell receptor beta chains given below trace back to one sample, sequenced in a study of blood T cell repertoires in COVID-19. Clones were sequenced by immunoSEQ multiplex PCR, and TCRdb holds only the in-frame ones, with some missing. Among approximately 61,000 clones, about 90% were seen once, and the ten largest hold about 14%. The sequenced material came from peripheral blood. The receptors here all came from a human donor in a cohort sampled during active COVID-19.

This clone was seen just once. CDR3 residues: CASSAQGADNQPQHF. CDR3 coding DNA: TGTGCCAGCAGCGCCCAAGGGGCGGATAATCAGCCCCAGCATTTT. This rearrangement joins TRBV9 to TRBJ1-5, with TRBD1 as a possible D gene (5 bases). There are 15 residues in the CDR3. The germline CDR1 and CDR2 sequences are SGDLS and YYNGEE. V was cut by 3 bases and J by 4 bases, with 14 bases left in between.

This clone showed up just a few times. The chain links TRBV28 to TRBJ1-3; a possible D gene is TRBD1 (5 bases). This CDR3 is built from 15 residues. Germline lookup yields CDR1 MDHEN and CDR2 SYDVKM. The V end was cut by 4 bases, the J end by 3 bases, with 13 bases between. The CDR3 DNA is TGTGCCAGCAGTTCCCCCGCAGGGTATGGAAACACCATATATTTT. Protein sequence: CASSSPAGYGNTIYF.

The rearrangement links TRBV19 to TRBJ2-3, with 9 nucleotides matching TRBD1. This CDR3 has 15 residues. From germline, CDR1 is LNHDA and CDR2 SQIVND (reference sequence). J lost 5 bases, V lost 6 bases, and 9 bases had no gene match. In nucleotides, the CDR3 is TGTGCCAGTAGCAGTATGACAGGGGGTGTAGATACGCAGTATTTT. This codes for CASSSMTGGVDTQYF. The variable domain in full, completed from reference TRBV19 and TRBJ2-3, reads DGGITQSPKYLFRKEGQNVTLSCEQNLNHDAMYWYRQDPGQGLRLIYYSQIVNDFQKGDIAEGYSVSREKKESFPLTVTSAQKNPTAFYLCASSSMTGGVDTQYFGPGTRLTVL.

V usage is TRBV29-1 and J usage is TRBJ1-4; no clear D gene. The CDR3 is 13 residues long. Per the germline V gene, CDR1 is SQVTM and CDR2 is ANQGSEA. Between the trimmed V and J ends, which lost 4 bases and 8 bases, there was a span of 14 bases. CDR3 residues: CSVVASGIEKLFF. The CDR3 DNA reads TGCAGCGTTGTGGCGTCCGGGATAGAAAAACTGTTTTTT.

V and J are TRBV30 and TRBJ2-3; 7 positions agree with TRBD1. The CDR3 is made up of 11 amino acids. The ends lost 2 bases at V and 10 bases at J; junction bases unmatched: 3. Germline values: CDR1 GTSNPN, CDR2 SVGIG (reference sequence). CDR3 in DNA: TGTGCCTGGAGTTACAGGGGCGCGCAGTATTTT. It codes for CAWSYRGAQYF. Complete variable domain (other parts from reference TRBV30 and TRBJ2-3): SQTIHQWPATLVQPVGSPLSLECTVEGTSNPNLYWYRQAAGRGLQLLFYSVGIGQISSEVPQNLSASRPQDRQFILSSKKLLLSDSGFYLCAWSYRGAQYFGPGTRLTVL.

The chain carries TRBV3-1 (or the pseudogene TRBV3-2) and TRBJ1-2; D uncertain. V was shortened by 4 bases and J by 7 bases, with 16 bases between the two germline ends. Germline V CDR1 and CDR2: LGHDT, YNNKEL (reference sequence). The CDR3 runs to 14 residues. This CDR3 is CASSPRGPPFGYTF. The CDR3 nucleotides are TGTGCCAGCAGCCCGAGAGGGCCCCCTTTTGGCTACACCTTC.

The chain joins TRBV30 to TRBJ2-3, with D possibly matching TRBD2 (5 bases). The CDR3 consists of 17 residues. Germline CDR1 and CDR2: GTSNPN and SVGIG (reference sequence). Between the trimmed V and J ends, which lost 0 bases and 11 bases, there was a span of 27 bases. The DNA of the CDR3 is TGTGCCTGGAGTGTAACACGACACGGTACACCCGATCGGGGGCAGTATTTT. Its translation is CAWSVTRHGTPDRGQYF.

The chain recombines TRBV15 with TRBJ2-4, with 7 bases matching TRBD1. Per the germline V gene, CDR1 is LNHNV and CDR2 is YYDKDF (reference sequence). Trimming cost V 2 bases and J 9 bases; bases outside gene matches: 10. The CDR3 runs 15 residues. CDR3 loop: CATSRSPGGNVIQYF. CDR3 DNA sequence: TGTGCCACCAGCAGATCACCAGGGGGAAACGTCATTCAGTACTTC. Filled out from reference TRBV15 and TRBJ2-4, the complete variable domain reads DAMVIQNPRYQVTQFGKPVTLSCSQTLNHNVMYWYQQKSSQAPKLLFHYYDKDFNNEADTPDNFQSRRPNTSFCFLDIRSPGLGDTAMYLCATSRSPGGNVIQYFGAGTRLSVL.

The rearrangement joins TRBV3-1 (or the pseudogene TRBV3-2) to TRBJ1-1, with D possibly TRBD1 on 5 matching bases. The CDR3 runs 17 residues. Germline CDR1 and CDR2: LGHDT and YNNKEL (reference sequence). The ends were cut back, 5 bases at V and 1 base at J, with 20 bases in the middle. The CDR3 protein is CASSWRQSRATNTEAFF. The CDR3 DNA is TGTGCCAGCAGCTGGAGACAGTCAAGAGCGACGAACACTGAAGCTTTCTTT.

The chain carries TRBV27 and TRBJ2-7; D possibly corresponds to TRBD2 (6 bases). Germline V gene lookup returns CDR1 MNHEY and CDR2 SMNVEV (reference sequence). The V end was cut by 6 bases, the J end by 0 bases, with 9 bases between. This CDR3 is 13 amino acids long. Here the CDR3 reads CASRRTNSYEQYF. The CDR3 nucleotides read TGTGCCAGCAGGAGGACTAACTCCTACGAGCAGTACTTC.